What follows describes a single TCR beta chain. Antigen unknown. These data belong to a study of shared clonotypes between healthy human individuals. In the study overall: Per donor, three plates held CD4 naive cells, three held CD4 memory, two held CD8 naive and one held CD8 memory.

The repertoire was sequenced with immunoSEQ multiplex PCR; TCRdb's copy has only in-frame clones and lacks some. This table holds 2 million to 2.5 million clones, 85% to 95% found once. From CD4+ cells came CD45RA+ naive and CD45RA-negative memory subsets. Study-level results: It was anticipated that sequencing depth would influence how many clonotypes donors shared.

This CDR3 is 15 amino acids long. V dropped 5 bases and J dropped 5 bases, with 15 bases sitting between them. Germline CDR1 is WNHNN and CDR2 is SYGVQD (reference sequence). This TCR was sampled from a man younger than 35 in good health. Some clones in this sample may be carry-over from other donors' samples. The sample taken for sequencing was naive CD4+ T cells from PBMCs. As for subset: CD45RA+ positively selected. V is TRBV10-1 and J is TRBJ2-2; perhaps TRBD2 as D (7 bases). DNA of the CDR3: TGCGCCAGCAGTTGGACTAGGGGGACGACCGGGGAGCTGTTTTTT. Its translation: CASSWTRGTTGELFF.